Each of the 8 T cell receptor beta chains below was sequenced from the same sample in a study of blood T cells in healthy people across ages. A sample-barcoded 5' primer and a J-beta primer mix were used in a second PCR of roughly 7 to 12 cycles. From the 5' RACE reads, TCRdb called clonotypes with MiXCR, one entry per CDR3 protein. The sample yields about 640,000 distinct CDR3 sequences, 40% to 45% seen once. Sample: blood. The receptor set was obtained from a man older than 75 in good health.

The chain couples TRBV3-1 to TRBJ1-6; D not resolved. Trimming took off 2 bases at V and 7 bases at J, with 6 bases between the two ends. The germline CDR1 and CDR2 sequences are LGHDT and YNNKEL (reference sequence). The CDR3 length is 13 residues. The CDR3 sequence: CASSQFENSPLHF. The CDR3 nucleotides are TGTGCCAGCAGCCAATTCGAGAATTCACCCCTCCACTTT.

This clonotype turned up a few times. V is TRBV28 and J is TRBJ2-7, with a weak D call TRBD2 (5 bases). Germline-derived CDR1 and CDR2 are MDHEN and SYDVKM. Trimming stripped 11 bases from V and 0 bases from J, with 17 bases between. The CDR3 runs 14 residues. CDR3 nucleotides: TGTGCCGCCATACCCGGGAAATACTCCTACGAGCAGTACTTC. Its translation is CAAIPGKYSYEQYF.

This clonotype was seen a handful of times. The chain combines TRBV7-2 with TRBJ2-3; tentatively, D is TRBD1 (5 bases). This CDR3 is built from 15 residues. Germline V gene lookup returns CDR1 SGHTA and CDR2 FQGNSA. V was cut by 5 bases and J by 2 bases, with 14 bases left in between. CDR3 DNA: TGTGCCAGCAGCCCGGACCACAGGAACACAGATACGCAGTATTTT. Translating gives CASSPDHRNTDTQYF. The full variable domain, in which reference TRBV7-2 and TRBJ2-3 provide the parts outside the CDR3, is GAGVSQSPSNKVTEKGKDVELRCDPISGHTALYWYRQSLGQGLEFLIYFQGNSAPDKSGLPSDRFSAERTGGSVSTLTIQRTQQEDSAVYLCASSPDHRNTDTQYFGPGTRLTVL.

This clonotype was seen a few times. The gene calls are TRBV14 and TRBJ2-7, with D perhaps TRBD2 (6 bases). This CDR3 contains 15 residues. Trimming removed 1 base at V and 9 bases at J, with 19 bases between. CDR1 and CDR2 from the germline V gene are SGHDN and FVKESK. The CDR3 is CASSQAKAPSSGQYF. The CDR3, as DNA: TGTGCCAGCAGCCAAGCCAAGGCACCAAGTAGCGGGCAGTACTTC.

This clonotype was found a few times. This sequence joins TRBV7-6 and TRBJ1-2; D uncertain. Germline values: CDR1 SGHVS, CDR2 FNYEAQ. This CDR3 has 15 residues. The V gene lost 2 bases and the J gene lost 0 bases, with 10 bases spanning the gap. The CDR3 region is CASSLTGSPNYGYTF. CDR3 coding DNA: TGTGCCAGCAGCTTAACTGGCTCTCCTAACTATGGCTACACCTTC.

The chain joins TRBV5-1 to TRBJ2-3, with 9 nucleotides matching TRBD2. Germline CDR1 SGHRS, CDR2 YFSETQ. CDR3 length equals 16 residues. The ends lost 3 bases at V and 4 bases at J; junction bases unmatched: 9. The CDR3 loop reads CASSYQAGGVPDTQYF. CDR3 bases: TGCGCCAGCAGCTATCAAGCGGGGGGAGTCCCAGATACGCAGTATTTT.

The V gene is TRBV7-9, the J gene TRBJ1-2; D is uncertain. CDR3 length: 13 residues. The V gene lost 5 bases and the J gene lost 4 bases, with 11 bases spanning the gap. Germline V gene data show CDR1 as SEHNR and CDR2 as FQNEAQ (reference sequence). The CDR3 loop reads CASSAGPLYGYTF. In DNA, the CDR3 is TGTGCCAGCAGCGCCGGACCCCTCTATGGCTACACCTTC.

This clonotype has a handful of counts. V is TRBV4-3 and J is TRBJ1-4; D is undetermined. Per the germline V gene, CDR1 is LGHNA and CDR2 is YSLEER. The CDR3 sequence is 15 residues long. V was pared by 5 bases and J by 5 bases, with 15 bases between. Here the CDR3 reads CASSSSNLRNEKLFF. DNA of the CDR3: TGCGCCAGCAGCTCCTCCAACCTGAGGAATGAAAAACTGTTTTTT.